This TCR beta chain was retrieved from a study of blood T cell repertoires in COVID-19. Study context: Italy, Spain and the United States were the sources of the convalescent and acute COVID-19 samples.

The CDR3 has 15 amino acids. V shed 1 base and J 7 bases; nucleotides not matched to a gene: 7. Germline lookup yields CDR1 SEHNR and CDR2 FQNEAQ (reference sequence). Clones were read by immunoSEQ multiplex PCR, and TCRdb kept only the in-frame ones, dropping some. Of roughly 180,000 clones listed, 81% are singletons. J is TRBJ2-5 and V is TRBV7-9, with 9 bases aligning to TRBD2. Sequenced input: PBMCs or T cells enriched from blood (not recorded which). This clonotype originated in a woman aged 40-49 years with acute COVID-19. CDR3: CASSLDLGGRGTQYF. Written as DNA, the CDR3 is TGTGCCAGCAGCTTAGATCTGGGCGGGAGGGGGACCCAGTACTTC.